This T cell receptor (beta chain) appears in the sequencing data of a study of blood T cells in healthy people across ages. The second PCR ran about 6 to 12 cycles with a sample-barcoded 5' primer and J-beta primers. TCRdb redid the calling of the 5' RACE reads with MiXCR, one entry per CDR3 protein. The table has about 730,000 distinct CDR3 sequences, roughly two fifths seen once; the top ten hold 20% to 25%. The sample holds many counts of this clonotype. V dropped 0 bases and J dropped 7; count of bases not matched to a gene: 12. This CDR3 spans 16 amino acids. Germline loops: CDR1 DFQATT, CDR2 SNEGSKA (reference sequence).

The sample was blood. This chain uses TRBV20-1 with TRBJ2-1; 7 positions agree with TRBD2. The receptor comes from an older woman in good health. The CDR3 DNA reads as TGCAGTGCTAGAGATTTCACTGGCGGGAGAGAAAATGAGCAGTTCTTC. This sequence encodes CSARDFTGGRENEQFF.